Described below is a single T cell receptor beta chain sequence and its context. Antigen: not known. PCR primers comprised 60 Vbeta and 13 Jbeta primers. In the study's own analysis: In a later analysis, of tens of millions of unique beta chains, roughly 10 million appeared in at least two donors. Profiling relied on immunoSEQ multiplex PCR, and the TCRdb table lists in-frame clones only, not all of them. D and trimming come from the DNA, and the V and J calls and clone size come from that table. The table has around 100,000 clones, roughly two thirds seen once. The source of the sample is a study of cytomegalovirus exposure and HLA in healthy donors. Study-wide results and limits: Some 150 TCR beta chains were listed as cytomegalovirus-associated. Accounts indicate the classifier identified cytomegalovirus status with strong specificity and sensitivity. Other equally common chains were less clonally expanded than HLA-associated TCR beta chains, a later analysis showed.

This sequence originates from a young man in good health and CMV-seropositive. The sequencing input was PBMCs.

The CDR3 DNA reads as TGCAGCGTTACGGACAGAATCAACACCGGGGAGCTGTTTTTT. Translation: CSVTDRINTGELFF. The chain carries TRBV29-1 and TRBJ2-2, with D perhaps TRBD1 (6 bases). There are 14 residues in the CDR3. Germline CDR1 SQVTM, CDR2 ANQGSEA. V gave up 5 bases and J gave up 2 bases, with 12 bases separating them.